The entry below gives a single TCR beta chain sequence along with its context. What it binds is not known. The source of the sample is a study of cytomegalovirus exposure and HLA in healthy donors. Study-level results: Later analysis revealed greater clonal expansion in HLA-associated TCR beta chains than in equally common others. Most TCR sequences were uncommon, yet certain public TCRs appeared in many donors. Both high specificity and high sensitivity reportedly marked the classifier's diagnosis of cytomegalovirus status.

Researchers ran the PCR with 60 Vbeta and 13 Jbeta primers. Sequencing was performed with immunoSEQ multiplex PCR; in TCRdb, only in-frame clones are kept and a portion is missing. This table has almost 200,000 clones, around 78% appearing once. Trimming shortened V by 2 bases and J by 10 bases, and 22 bases separated the two germline ends. This CDR3 contains 16 residues. Germline CDR1 SGDLS, CDR2 YYNGEE. This receptor was taken from a man aged 25 to 40 in good health and CMV-seronegative. The sample taken for sequencing was PBMCs. The V gene is TRBV9, the J gene TRBJ2-1, with TRBD2 as a possible D gene (6 bases). The CDR3 here is CASSVLADSRIYEQFF. Here the CDR3 DNA reads TGTGCCAGCAGCGTTTTAGCGGACTCGAGGATCTACGAGCAGTTCTTC.